This is a list of T cell receptor beta chains from one sample in a study of blood T cells in healthy people across ages. In TCRdb, the 5' RACE reads were re-called with MiXCR into one record per CDR3 protein. Of 750,000 to 850,000 distinct CDR3 sequences in the sample, roughly 25% were seen once. The data also belong to a second study, concerning T cells of mothers and their children.

Sequences were obtained from blood. The receptors originated from a boy under 18 in good health. Both conserved end residues are part of each CDR3. A D gene is named only where the DNA matches it firmly. The size field is filled for only some rows; it gives once, few, many or a size class.

v_gene	abundance	j_gene	d_gene	CDR3aa	CDR3nt
TRBV4-3	few	TRBJ1-2	-	CASSQQDSFYGYTF	TGCGCCAGCAGCCAGCAGGACAGCTTCTATGGCTACACCTTC
TRBV25-1	few	TRBJ2-1	-	CASTILSSRHSYNEQFF	TGTGCCAGCACTATTTTGTCTAGCAGACACTCCTACAATGAGCAGTTCTTC
TRBV20-1	-	TRBJ2-3	-	CSAPRTDTQYF	TGCAGTGCTCCCCGGACAGATACGCAGTATTTT
TRBV7-9	few	TRBJ2-1	-	CASSRQNLEQFF	TGTGCCAGCAGCAGACAGAACCTAGAGCAGTTCTTC
TRBV18	few	TRBJ1-4	TRBD1	CASSPTGQGGQGEKLFF	TGTGCCAGCTCACCAACGGGACAGGGAGGGCAAGGTGAAAAACTGTTTTTT
TRBV5-5	-	TRBJ1-3	TRBD1	CASSFSGTGLSTIYF	TGTGCCAGCAGCTTCTCCGGGACAGGGTTGAGCACCATATATTTT
TRBV7-9	-	TRBJ2-1	TRBD2	CASSLLSGSYNEQFF	TGTGCCAGCAGCTTACTTAGCGGGAGCTACAATGAGCAGTTCTTC
TRBV6-5	few	TRBJ1-2	-	CASSSRTGRRNYGYTF	TGCGCCAGCAGCTCCCGAACGGGACGACGGAACTATGGCTACACCTTC
TRBV11-2	few	TRBJ2-1	TRBD1	CASSDRGTGLYNEQFF	TGTGCCAGCAGCGATCGAGGGACAGGGTTATACAATGAGCAGTTCTTC
TRBV7-9	-	TRBJ2-3	-	CASSLRGARQADTQYF	TGTGCCAGCAGCTTAAGGGGGGCCCGCCAAGCAGATACGCAGTATTTT
TRBV2	few	TRBJ2-1	TRBD2	CASSAKRDSYNEQFF	TGTGCCAGCAGCGCCAAGCGGGACTCCTACAATGAGCAGTTCTTC
TRBV13	-	TRBJ2-4	TRBD2	CASSIRRLAGGPNAKNIQYF	TGTGCCAGCAGCATCCGACGACTAGCGGGAGGGCCTAACGCCAAAAACATTCAGTACTTC
TRBV6-2/TRBV6-3	-	TRBJ2-3	TRBD1	CASSGDRAGSPSTDTQYF	TGTGCCAGCAGTGGCGACAGGGCTGGAAGTCCTAGCACAGATACGCAGTATTTT
TRBV7-9	few	TRBJ1-2	-	CASSLGSGALIPYGYTF	TGTGCCAGCAGCTTAGGTTCAGGGGCCCTTATCCCCTATGGCTACACCTTC
TRBV30	-	TRBJ1-1	-	CAWSADTFNTEAFF	TGTGCCTGGAGTGCCGACACGTTCAACACTGAAGCTTTCTTT
TRBV11-1	-	TRBJ1-1	-	CASSLGGGQINTEAFF	TGTGCCAGCAGCTTAGGAGGGGGACAAATCAACACTGAAGCTTTCTTT
TRBV7-2	-	TRBJ1-2	-	CASSPPGPRNGYTF	TGTGCCAGCAGCCCACCCGGGCCCCGGAATGGCTACACCTTC
TRBV27	few	TRBJ2-7	TRBD1	CASSDRGIYEQYF	TGTGCCAGCAGCGACAGGGGAATTTACGAGCAGTACTTC
TRBV29-1	-	TRBJ2-7	-	CSVEDSSSYEQYF	TGCAGCGTGGAGGACAGCAGCTCCTACGAGCAGTACTTC
TRBV20-1	-	TRBJ1-2	-	CSARLPSYGYTF	TGCAGTGCTAGATTGCCGTCGTATGGCTACACCTTC
TRBV7-2	many	TRBJ2-2	-	CASSSQGNTGELFF	TGTGCCAGCAGCTCCCAGGGGAACACCGGGGAGCTGTTTTTT
TRBV5-5	-	TRBJ2-1	TRBD2	CASSGAGVGNEQFF	TGTGCCAGCAGCGGAGCGGGAGTGGGGAATGAGCAGTTCTTC
TRBV20-1	-	TRBJ2-4	TRBD2	CSARDWAGATDIQYF	TGCAGTGCTAGAGATTGGGCGGGAGCTACGGACATTCAGTACTTC
TRBV29-1	few	TRBJ1-4	TRBD1	CSVGQQGVREKLFF	TGCAGCGTTGGGCAACAGGGGGTCAGAGAAAAACTGTTTTTT
TRBV29-1	-	TRBJ1-1	-	CSVTQGSPEAFF	TGCAGCGTTACTCAGGGGAGCCCTGAAGCTTTCTTT
TRBV27	-	TRBJ2-5	TRBD2	CASSLGTSGGERAQYF	TGTGCCAGCAGTCTCGGGACTAGCGGGGGGGAGCGGGCCCAGTACTTC
TRBV20-1	few	TRBJ1-2	TRBD1	CSARVPRGNRDGYTF	TGCAGTGCTAGAGTTCCCAGGGGGAACAGAGATGGCTACACCTTC
TRBV10-3	-	TRBJ1-6	-	CAISDLGGTNSPLHF	TGTGCCATCAGTGACCTAGGCGGGACTAATTCACCCCTCCACTTT
TRBV4-3	once	TRBJ2-1	-	CASSQDQGEQFF	TGCGCCAGCAGCCAAGATCAGGGTGAGCAGTTCTTC
TRBV4-3	-	TRBJ2-3	-	CASSQDGRTTDTQYF	TGCGCCAGCAGCCAAGATGGCAGGACCACAGATACGCAGTATTTT
TRBV28	few	TRBJ1-4	-	CASSAGTWVEKLFF	TGTGCCAGCAGTGCGGGGACCTGGGTCGAAAAACTGTTTTTT
TRBV5-1	-	TRBJ2-7	-	CASSPGPGWSEQYF	TGCGCCAGCAGCCCTGGGCCGGGTTGGAGTGAGCAGTACTTC
TRBV9	-	TRBJ2-7	-	CASSVGTVTYEQSF	TGTGCCAGCAGCGTAGGGACAGTCACCTACGAGCAGTCCTTC
TRBV20-1	-	TRBJ1-1	-	CSAEGRLNTEAFF	TGCAGTGCAGAGGGGCGTTTGAACACTGAGGCTTTCTTT
TRBV7-6	few	TRBJ1-6	-	CASSFVGNSPLHF	TGTGCCAGCAGCTTTGTTGGTAATTCACCCCTCCACTTT
TRBV20-1	-	TRBJ1-4	-	CSASSGTNEKLFF	TGCAGTGCTAGTTCAGGGACTAATGAAAAACTGTTTTTT
TRBV6-5	-	TRBJ1-5	-	CASSYGGGGQPQHF	TGTGCCAGCAGTTATGGTGGGGGAGGACAGCCCCAGCATTTT
TRBV9	-	TRBJ2-2	-	CASSVVGGTGELFF	TGTGCCAGCAGCGTAGTTGGGGGCACCGGGGAGCTGTTTTTT
TRBV29-1	many	TRBJ2-7	TRBD1	CSVRDSSYEQYF	TGCAGCGTTCGGGACAGCTCCTACGAGCAGTACTTC
TRBV4-3	few	TRBJ2-3	-	CASSQDYHDTQYF	TGCGCCAGCAGCCAAGATTATCACGATACGCAGTATTTT
TRBV20-1	few	TRBJ2-1	TRBD2	CSAASVLAGENEQFF	TGCAGTGCCGCCTCCGTACTAGCGGGTGAAAATGAGCAGTTCTTC
TRBV18	few	TRBJ2-2	-	CASSPLDRVLVTGELFF	TGTGCCAGCTCACCTCTGGACCGAGTCCTGGTCACCGGGGAGCTGTTTTTT
TRBV5-1	many	TRBJ2-5	-	CASSEERTQYF	TGCGCCAGCAGCGAGGAGAGGACCCAGTACTTC